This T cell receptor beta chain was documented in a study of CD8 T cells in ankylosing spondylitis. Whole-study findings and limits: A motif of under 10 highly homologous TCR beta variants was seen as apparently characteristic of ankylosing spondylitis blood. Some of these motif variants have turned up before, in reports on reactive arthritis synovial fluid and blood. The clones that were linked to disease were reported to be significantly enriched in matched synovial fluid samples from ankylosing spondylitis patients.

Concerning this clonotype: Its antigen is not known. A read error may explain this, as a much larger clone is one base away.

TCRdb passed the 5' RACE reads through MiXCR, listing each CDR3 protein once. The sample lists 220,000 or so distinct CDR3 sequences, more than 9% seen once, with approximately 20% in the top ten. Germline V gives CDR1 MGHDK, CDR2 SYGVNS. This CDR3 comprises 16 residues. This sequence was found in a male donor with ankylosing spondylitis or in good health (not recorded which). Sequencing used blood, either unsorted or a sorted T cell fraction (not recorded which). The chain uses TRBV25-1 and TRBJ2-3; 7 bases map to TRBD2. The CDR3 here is CASSALRLAGADAQYF. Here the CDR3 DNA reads TGTGCCAGCAGTGCCCTCCGACTAGCCGGGGCAGATGCGCAGTATTTT. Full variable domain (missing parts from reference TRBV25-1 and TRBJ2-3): EADIYQTPRYLVIGTGKKITLECSQTMGHDKMYWYQQDPGMELHLIHYSYGVNSTEKGDLSSESTVSRIRTEHFPLTLESARPSHTSQYLCASSALRLAGADAQYFGPGTRLTVL.